One sample yielded the 7 T cell receptor beta chains listed below, sequenced in a study of blood T cells in healthy people across ages. Together with a sample-barcoded 5' primer, a J-beta primer mix was included in a second PCR lasting roughly 6 to 12 cycles. One entry per CDR3 protein results from TCRdb running MiXCR on the 5' RACE reads. The repertoire has roughly 930,000 distinct CDR3 sequences, roughly 52% of them found once; the top ten carry over 10%. The sample consisted of blood. These receptors originate from a man aged 25-45 years in good health.

About this clonotype itself: At one end, the junction sequence differs from germline, possibly due to a read error. The genes are TRBV12-3 or TRBV12-4 and TRBJ2-5; D is unclear. The CDR3 spans 15 residues. CDR3 in amino acids: CASRHTRVSEETQYF. The CDR3 DNA reads as TGTGCCAGCAGACATACACGAGTGAGCGAAGAGACCCAGTATTTC.

The gene calls are TRBV6-5 and TRBJ2-5; TRBD1 agrees at 7 bases. V dropped 2 bases and J dropped 0; count of bases not matched to a gene: 6. Germline assignment: CDR1 MNHEY and CDR2 SVGAGI. The CDR3 has 16 amino acids. The CDR3 sequence: CASSYVSGTDQETQYF. In DNA form, the CDR3 reads TGTGCCAGCAGTTACGTTTCGGGGACAGACCAAGAGACCCAGTACTTC.

This clonotype showed up just a few times. The chain uses TRBV12-3 or TRBV12-4 and TRBJ2-4, with TRBD2 matching 8 bases. The CDR3 runs 16 residues. The V and J ends lost 2 bases and 3 bases, in that order; junction bases with no gene match: 6. The CDR3 DNA reads as TGTGCCAGCAGTTTATTCGCGGGGGGCAGCAAAAACATTCAGTACTTC. Translated, it gives CASSLFAGGSKNIQYF.

The J gene is TRBJ2-5, the V gene TRBV29-1; TRBD2 agrees at 10 bases. V lost 7 bases and J lost 4; bases outside the gene matches: 6. This CDR3 has 13 amino acids. The germline V gene has CDR1 SQVTM and CDR2 ANQGSEA. CDR3: CSAETSGAETQYF. The CDR3 DNA follows: TGCAGCGCCGAAACTAGCGGGGCAGAGACCCAGTACTTC.

V usage is TRBV6-5 and J usage is TRBJ2-3; D might be TRBD2 (5 bases). The V gene's germline CDR1 is MNHEY and CDR2 SVGAGI. This CDR3 has 15 residues. Trimming stripped 2 bases from V and 2 bases from J, with 11 bases between. CDR3 DNA sequence: TGTGCCAGCAGTTACACGGACTCAAACACAGATACGCAGTATTTT. Protein: CASSYTDSNTDTQYF.

The table lists this clonotype with a few counts. This chain links TRBV20-1 with TRBJ2-2; no definite D call. Trimming stripped 3 bases from V and 3 bases from J, with 11 bases between. The CDR3 is 14 residues long. Germline V gene data show CDR1 as DFQATT and CDR2 as SNEGSKA (reference sequence). The CDR3 DNA sequence: TGCAGTGCTAGCTATTCCCGGCACACCGGGGAGCTGTTTTTT. Translated: CSASYSRHTGELFF.

The V call is TRBV7-2, the J call TRBJ1-1; 9 bases agree with TRBD1. Losses at the gene ends were 10 bases for V and 1 base for J; bases not matched to a gene: 7. The CDR3 covers 14 residues. Germline values: CDR1 SGHTA, CDR2 FQGNSA. The CDR3 region is CATEDRGSNTEAFF. CDR3 DNA: TGTGCCACCGAGGACAGGGGATCGAACACTGAAGCTTTCTTT.